The T cell receptor beta chain under discussion was sequenced for a study of beta chain features in type 1 diabetes. Study in general: Cell yields, gender and age were comparable in patients and healthy donors. The examined sorted cells totaled 107,917,701 across samples.

Study findings and constraints: Type 1 diabetes patients had TCRB CDR3s that were shorter (moderately but significantly so) in all four CD4+ subsets.

Germline CDR1 is SGHNT and CDR2 is YYREEE (reference sequence). The CDR3 loop spans 16 amino acids. V was clipped by 8 bases and J by 0 bases; unmatched bases: 9. The table lists this clone with a few counts. Antigen unknown. All of the isolated RNA was reverse transcribed, so expressed TCRB transcripts were sequenced. Average reads for naive, central memory and regulatory T cell samples were about 3.57 million. Method: immunoSEQ multiplex PCR; TCRdb's copy keeps in-frame clones and lacks some. This table has 300,000 or so clones, approximately 13% appearing once. Sample: naive CD4+ T cells from blood. The sequence derives from a woman under 30 with type 1 diabetes. The V call is TRBV5-4, the J call TRBJ2-1, with 9 bases identical to TRBD2. The CDR3 nucleotides are TGTGCCAGTGATTACGGTAGCGGGAGCTCCTACAATGAGCAGTTCTTC. It is translated as CASDYGSGSSYNEQFF.